Below are 10 T cell receptor beta chains sequenced from a single sample in a study of blood T cell repertoires in COVID-19. Profiling relied on immunoSEQ multiplex PCR, and the TCRdb table lists in-frame clones only, not all of them. Among roughly 150,000 clones, approximately 87% were seen once, and the ten largest hold under 13%. Specimen: peripheral blood. The receptors originated from a woman aged 70-85 years with COVID-19, enrolled during active disease.

The count of this clone is one. The J gene is TRBJ2-3, the V gene TRBV7-9, with 14 nucleotides matching TRBD2. This CDR3 has 17 amino acids. The ends lost 4 bases at V and 5 bases at J; junction bases unmatched: 8. In germline, CDR1 is SEHNR, CDR2 FQNEAQ (reference sequence). The CDR3 is CASSYQTSGGAIDTQYF. CDR3 nucleotide sequence: TGTGCCAGCAGCTACCAGACTAGCGGGGGGGCCATAGATACGCAGTATTTT. The whole variable domain, filled in from reference TRBV7-9 and TRBJ2-3, reads DTGVSQNPRHKITKRGQNVTFRCDPISEHNRLYWYRQTLGQGPEFLTYFQNEAQLEKSRLLSDRFSAERPKGSFSTLEIQRTEQGDSAMYLCASSYQTSGGAIDTQYFGPGTRLTVL.

V is TRBV5-6 and J is TRBJ1-6, with D perhaps TRBD1 (6 bases). The CDR3 is made up of 19 amino acids. CDR1 is SGHDT and CDR2 is YYEEEE in the germline V gene. The V end lost 4 bases, the J end lost 0 bases, and 20 bases lay between the germline ends. The CDR3: CASSLMKTGRSSYNSPLHF. The CDR3, as DNA: TGTGCCAGCAGCCTCATGAAAACAGGGAGAAGCTCCTATAATTCACCCCTCCACTTT. Complete variable domain (other parts from reference TRBV5-6 and TRBJ1-6): DAGVTQSPTHLIKTRGQQVTLRCSPKSGHDTVSWYQQALGQGPQFIFQYYEEEERQRGNFPDRFSGHQFPNYSSELNVNALLLGDSALYLCASSLMKTGRSSYNSPLHFGNGTRLTVT.

This chain links TRBV27 with TRBJ1-3; 9 nucleotides align to TRBD1. The length of the CDR3 is 14 residues. CDR1 and CDR2 from the germline V gene are MNHEY and SMNVEV (reference sequence). J lost 5 bases, V lost 4 bases, and 3 bases had no gene match. The CDR3 DNA follows: TGTGCCAGCAGTTCCGGGACAGGGAGAAACACCATATATTTT. It translates to CASSSGTGRNTIYF.

The chain has TRBV6-5 and TRBJ2-1, with TRBD2 matching over 7 bases. J gave up 6 bases and V 6 bases, and 5 bases lay outside the gene matches. This CDR3 is built from 13 residues. The V gene's germline CDR1 is MNHEY and CDR2 SVGAGI. Written as DNA, the CDR3 is TGTGCCAGCAGCGGCCGACTAGCCAATGAGCAGTTCTTC. Its translation: CASSGRLANEQFF.

The chain combines TRBV28 with TRBJ1-2, with 10 bases identical to TRBD1. V lost 5 bases, J lost 8 bases, and 11 bases stayed unmatched. The germline gives CDR1 MDHEN, CDR2 SYDVKM. The CDR3 extends over 15 amino acids. The CDR3 sequence: CASSPGGQGTLGYTF. DNA of the CDR3: TGTGCCAGCAGTCCAGGGGGACAGGGGACGTTAGGCTACACCTTC.

This clone was counted once. This chain connects TRBV5-1 to TRBJ1-3, with 9 bases lining up with TRBD1. Germline CDR1 and CDR2: SGHRS and YFSETQ. V lost 1 base to trimming and J lost 0 bases; unmatched junction nucleotides: 8. This CDR3 spans 18 amino acids. CDR3 sequence reads: CASSLFVGQGFSGNTIYF. In DNA, the CDR3 is TGCGCCAGCAGCTTGTTTGTGGGACAGGGATTCTCTGGAAACACCATATATTTT.

V usage is TRBV7-2 and J usage is TRBJ1-3, with 7 bases fitting TRBD1. The germline V gene has CDR1 SGHTA and CDR2 FQGNSA. The CDR3 length is 16 residues. V trimming: 5 bases; J trimming: 0 bases; junction bases outside the gene matches: 7. Written as DNA, the CDR3 is TGTGCCAGCAGCCGTACAGGGGATTCCTCTGGAAACACCATATATTTT. Translation: CASSRTGDSSGNTIYF.

This chain uses TRBV5-1 with TRBJ1-1; no firm D call. CDR1 and CDR2 (germline): SGHRS, YFSETQ. The V end was cut by 5 bases, the J end by 7 bases, with 12 bases between. The CDR3 runs to 12 residues. CDR3 in amino acids: CASREAGIEAFF. The CDR3 region has the DNA TGCGCCAGCAGAGAGGCCGGGATTGAAGCTTTCTTT.

The V gene is TRBV27, the J gene TRBJ1-4, with D perhaps matching TRBD1 (6 bases). This CDR3 region has 15 residues. V was shortened by 5 bases and J by 3 bases, with 13 bases between the two germline ends. Germline-derived CDR1 and CDR2 are MNHEY and SMNVEV (reference sequence). CDR3 coding DNA: TGTGCCAGCAGTCCCCGAGGGGGACCTAATGAAAAACTGTTTTTT. Translating it yields CASSPRGGPNEKLFF.

The chain carries TRBV5-5 and TRBJ1-1; tentative D call: TRBD1 (6 bases). The germline gives CDR1 SGHKS, CDR2 YYEKEE (reference sequence). The CDR3 is 12 amino acids. CDR3 DNA: TGTGCTTCGACAGGAGGGAACACTGAAGCTTTCTTT. This codes for CASTGGNTEAFF.